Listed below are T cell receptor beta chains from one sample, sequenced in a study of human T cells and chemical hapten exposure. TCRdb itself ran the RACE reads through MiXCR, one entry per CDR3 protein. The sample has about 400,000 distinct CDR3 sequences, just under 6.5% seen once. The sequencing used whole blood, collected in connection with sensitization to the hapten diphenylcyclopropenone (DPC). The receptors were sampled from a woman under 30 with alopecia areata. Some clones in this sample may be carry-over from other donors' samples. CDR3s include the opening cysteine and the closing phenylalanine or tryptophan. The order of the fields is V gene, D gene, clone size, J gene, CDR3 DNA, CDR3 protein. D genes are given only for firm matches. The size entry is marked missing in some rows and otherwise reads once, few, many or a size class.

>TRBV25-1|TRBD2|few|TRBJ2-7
TGTGCCAGCACTAGCGGGGCCTCCTACGAGCAGTACTTC
CASTSGASYEQYF
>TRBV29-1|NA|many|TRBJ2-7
TGCAGCGTCGCCTTAAGAACGGACAGCCTGGAGCAGTACTTC
CSVALRTDSLEQYF
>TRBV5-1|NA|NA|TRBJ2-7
TGCGCCAGCAGCTCGGAATACAGGGTCGAGCAGTACTTC
CASSSEYRVEQYF
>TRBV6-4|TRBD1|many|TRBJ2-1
TGTGCCAGCAGCCGAGACAGGGTGGGCAATGAGCAGTTCTTC
CASSRDRVGNEQFF
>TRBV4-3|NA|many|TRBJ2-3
TGCGCCAGCAGCCAAGGAGGGGTCAGCCCCACAGATACGCAGTATTTT
CASSQGGVSPTDTQYF
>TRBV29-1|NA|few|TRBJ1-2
TGCAGCGTTGACGGGCCAGACCGATCGCGGGGAGGCTACACCTTC
CSVDGPDRSRGGYTF
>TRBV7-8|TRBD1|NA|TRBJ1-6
TGTGCCAGCAGCTTTCTCCGGGACAGGGGTTCACCCCTCCACTTT
CASSFLRDRGSPLHF
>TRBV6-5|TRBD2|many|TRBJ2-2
TGTGCCTCAGCAGGGCGGGGGTCCGGGGAGCTGTTTTTT
CASAGRGSGELFF
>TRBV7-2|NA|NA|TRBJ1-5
TGTGCCAGCAGCTTAGCGGCCCCTCAGCCCCAGCATTTT
CASSLAAPQPQHF
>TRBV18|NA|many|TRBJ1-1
TGTGCCAGCTCACCGAGACAGAAGAACACTGAAGCTTTCTTT
CASSPRQKNTEAFF